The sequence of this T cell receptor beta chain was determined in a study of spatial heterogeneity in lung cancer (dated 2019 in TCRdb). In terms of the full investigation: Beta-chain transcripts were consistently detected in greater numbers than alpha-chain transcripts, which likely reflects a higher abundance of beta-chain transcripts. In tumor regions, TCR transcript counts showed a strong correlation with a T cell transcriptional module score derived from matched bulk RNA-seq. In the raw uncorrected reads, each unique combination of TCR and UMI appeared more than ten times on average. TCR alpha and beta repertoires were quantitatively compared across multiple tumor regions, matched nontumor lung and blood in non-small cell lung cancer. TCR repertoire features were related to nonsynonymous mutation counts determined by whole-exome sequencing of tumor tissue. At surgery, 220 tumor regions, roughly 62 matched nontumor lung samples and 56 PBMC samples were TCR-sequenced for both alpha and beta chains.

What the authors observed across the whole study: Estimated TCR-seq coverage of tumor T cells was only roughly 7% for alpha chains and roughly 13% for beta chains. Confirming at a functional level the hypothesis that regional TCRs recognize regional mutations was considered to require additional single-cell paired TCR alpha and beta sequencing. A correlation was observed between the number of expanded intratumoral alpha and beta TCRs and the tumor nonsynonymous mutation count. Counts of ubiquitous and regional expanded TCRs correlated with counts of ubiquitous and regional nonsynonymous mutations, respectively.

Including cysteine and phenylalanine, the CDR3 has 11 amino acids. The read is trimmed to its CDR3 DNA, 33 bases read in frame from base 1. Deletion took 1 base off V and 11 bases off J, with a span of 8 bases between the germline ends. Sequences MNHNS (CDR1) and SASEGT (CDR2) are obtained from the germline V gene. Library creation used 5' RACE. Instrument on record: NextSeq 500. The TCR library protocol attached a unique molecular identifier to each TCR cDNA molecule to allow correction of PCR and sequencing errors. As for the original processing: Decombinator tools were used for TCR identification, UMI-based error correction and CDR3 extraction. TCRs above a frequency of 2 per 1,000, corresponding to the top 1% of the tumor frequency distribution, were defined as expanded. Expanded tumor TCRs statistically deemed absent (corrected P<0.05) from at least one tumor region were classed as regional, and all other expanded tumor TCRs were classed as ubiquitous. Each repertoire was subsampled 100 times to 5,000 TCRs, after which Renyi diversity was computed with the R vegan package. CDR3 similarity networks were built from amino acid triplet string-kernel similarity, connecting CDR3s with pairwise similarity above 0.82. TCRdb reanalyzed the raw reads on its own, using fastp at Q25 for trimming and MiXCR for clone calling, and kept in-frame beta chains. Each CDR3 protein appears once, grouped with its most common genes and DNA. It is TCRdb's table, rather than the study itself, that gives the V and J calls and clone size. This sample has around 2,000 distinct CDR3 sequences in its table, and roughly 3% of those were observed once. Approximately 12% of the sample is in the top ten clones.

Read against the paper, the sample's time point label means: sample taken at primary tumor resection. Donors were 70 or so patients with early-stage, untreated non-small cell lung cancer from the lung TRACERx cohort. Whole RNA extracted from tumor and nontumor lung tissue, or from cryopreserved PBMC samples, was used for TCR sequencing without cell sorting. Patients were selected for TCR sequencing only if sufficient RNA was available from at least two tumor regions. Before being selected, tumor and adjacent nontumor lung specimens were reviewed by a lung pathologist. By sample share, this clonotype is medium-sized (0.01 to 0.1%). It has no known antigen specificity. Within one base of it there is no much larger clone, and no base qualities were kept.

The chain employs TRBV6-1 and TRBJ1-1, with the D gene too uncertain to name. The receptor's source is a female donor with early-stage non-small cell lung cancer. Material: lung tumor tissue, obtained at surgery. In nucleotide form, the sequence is TGTGCCAGCAGTGAAGGGTATTTGGCTTTCTTT. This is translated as CASSEGYLAFF.